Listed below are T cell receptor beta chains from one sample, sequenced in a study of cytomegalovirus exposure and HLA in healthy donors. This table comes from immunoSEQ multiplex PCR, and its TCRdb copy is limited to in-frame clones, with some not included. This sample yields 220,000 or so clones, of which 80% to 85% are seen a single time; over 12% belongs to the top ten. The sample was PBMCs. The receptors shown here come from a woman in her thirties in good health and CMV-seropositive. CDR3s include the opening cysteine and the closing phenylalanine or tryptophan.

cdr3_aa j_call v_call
CASSLGQVDTGELFF TRBJ2-2 TRBV5-1
CASSPRGVTEAFF TRBJ1-1 TRBV7-6
CASTQGGGETQYF TRBJ2-5 TRBV28
CASTPALSNYGYTF TRBJ1-2 TRBV5-1
CASSENTGTEQFF TRBJ2-1 TRBV7-3
CASSVTSGTYNEQFF TRBJ2-1 TRBV6-1
CATSRDRETWSNYGYTF TRBJ1-2 TRBV15
CASRRGGGIETQYF TRBJ2-5 TRBV28
CASSLGGINGAQPQHF TRBJ1-5 TRBV5-1
CASSVTSGASYEQYF TRBJ2-7 TRBV19
CSVGDSSYEQYF TRBJ2-7 TRBV29-1
CASSLGRTGNYGYTF TRBJ1-2 TRBV5-4
CASSEGRHQPQHF TRBJ1-5 TRBV7-9
CASTQGLATHYGYTF TRBJ1-2 TRBV5-1
CASSYLQGRYEQYF TRBJ2-7 TRBV5-1
CASSVLDGGEKLFF TRBJ1-4 TRBV6-5
CASIEGKTQYF TRBJ2-5 TRBV5-1
CAWSVLGLRNTEAFF TRBJ1-1 TRBV30
CSVGAGGRHEQYF TRBJ2-7 TRBV29-1
CSVGREGGEQYF TRBJ2-7 TRBV29-1
CASSPPGQEDTGELFF TRBJ2-2 TRBV5-4
CAWSRGTEAFF TRBJ1-1 TRBV30
CASSFNPASGEETQYF TRBJ2-5 TRBV5-1
CASSGTVGIYGYTF TRBJ1-2 TRBV6-1
CASLRGHPNEQFF TRBJ2-1 TRBV13
CASSYSNSPNEKLFF TRBJ1-4 TRBV6-5
CASSYAGAEAFF TRBJ1-1 TRBV6-5
CASNTFRGQSNTEAFF TRBJ1-1 TRBV27
CASSVGAGTGNTIYF TRBJ1-3 TRBV9
CASSDSGTTEAFF TRBJ1-1 TRBV6-4
CAWSTQLWQYF TRBJ2-7 TRBV30
CASSLRLYEQYF TRBJ2-7 TRBV28
CASSLDGYQPQHF TRBJ1-5 TRBV6-5
CASRLNTGEEQFF TRBJ2-1 TRBV11-2
CASSQEQATNYGYTF TRBJ1-2 TRBV4-1
CASSPGTGNTEAFF TRBJ1-1 TRBV6-5
CAISDLTSGGGGTDTQYF TRBJ2-3 TRBV10-3
CASSRGDEQYF TRBJ2-7 TRBV2
CASSSVGGGSAKNIQYF TRBJ2-4 TRBV13
CASSQEGSMALGYTF TRBJ1-2 TRBV4-1
CAIGSSGANVLTF TRBJ2-6 TRBV10-3
CASRVAFHYEQYF TRBJ2-7 TRBV2
CASSSTGIRAFF TRBJ1-1 TRBV28
CASRRSSTDYQPQHF TRBJ1-5 TRBV27
CASSRGDGPLNYGYTF TRBJ1-2 TRBV28
CASCKTGYTTEAFF TRBJ1-1 TRBV27